This T cell receptor (beta chain) is drawn from a study of early T cells in non-severe SARS-CoV-2 infection. In the study overall: Sequencing used unsorted whole-blood bulk RNA, so chains lack pairing.

Comments on this clonotype: No antigen is known for it. Germline is not matched at one junction end, which may reflect a read error.

General study results and limits: Matches to VDJdb favored anti-spike CD8 responses and missed private and CD4 specificities.

The CDR3 runs 15 residues. The germline CDR1 and CDR2 sequences are MGHRA and YSYEKL. Individual cDNA molecules each received unique molecular identifiers attached to them. TCRdb reprocessed the 5' RACE reads via MiXCR and lists one record per CDR3 protein. The table shows roughly 48,000 distinct CDR3 sequences, with over 7.5% occurring only once. V gene TRBV4-1 combines with J gene TRBJ1-1; the D gene is possibly TRBD1 (5 bases). The sequence was obtained from an adult who was a healthcare worker with PCR-confirmed SARS-CoV-2 infection or an uninfected control (not recorded which). Sequenced sample: whole blood. The CDR3 spells CASSHILTRDPEVFF. Written as DNA, the CDR3 is TGCGCCAGCAGCCACATTTTAACCAGGGATCCTGAAGTTTTCTTT.